This T cell receptor (beta chain) comes out of a study of shared clonotypes between healthy human individuals. In the source study's methods: Junction-only sequences produced by ImmunoSEQ had no quality scores, so filtering differed. The repertoire was sequenced with immunoSEQ multiplex PCR; TCRdb's copy has only in-frame clones and lacks some. The V and J calls and clone size come from that table; D and trimming were worked out from the DNA. The table records 550,000 to 750,000 clones, under 95% of them present only once. Whole-study findings and limits: Several donors showed sharing of approximately 5% of naive CD4 clonotypes. Generation probabilities of non-shared clonotypes were lower (relative to those shared by all four donors).

Terminally differentiated effector memory CD45RA+ cells were left out of the naive CD8 fraction, which was CD45RO-negative and positively selected for CCR7. V lost 2 bases, J lost 4 bases, and 9 bases lay in between. In germline, CDR1 is MNHNY, CDR2 SVGAGI (reference sequence). The CDR3 totals 13 residues. A note on this clone: Its specificity is unknown. This same CDR3 is encoded by further DNA sequences in the sample.

Sequenced material: naive CD8+ T cells sorted from blood. The V call is TRBV6-6, the J call TRBJ2-7; D ambiguous. The source is a man aged 30 to 45 in good health. The CDR3 here is CASSYGLTYEQYF. The CDR3 DNA is TGTGCCAGCAGTTACGGGTTGACGTACGAGCAGTACTTC.